A single sample gave rise to the 18 T cell receptor beta chains below, sequenced in a study of cytomegalovirus exposure and HLA in healthy donors. Amplification used 60 Vbeta primers and 13 Jbeta primers. Profiling relied on immunoSEQ multiplex PCR, and the TCRdb table lists in-frame clones only, not all of them. The table includes about 130,000 clones, about 82% detected once. Sequencing was done on a sample of PBMCs. The source of these receptors is a man aged 25 to 40 in good health and CMV-seronegative.

The V gene is TRBV5-4, the J gene TRBJ1-1; D unclear. The CDR3 spans 17 residues. V gave up 0 bases and J gave up 1 base, with 16 bases separating them. CDR1 is SGHNT and CDR2 is YYREEE in the germline V gene (reference sequence). Written as DNA, the CDR3 is TGTGCCAGCAGCTTGGGGGTGGAGCGACGTAAGAACACTGAAGCTTTCTTT. Its translation is CASSLGVERRKNTEAFF. Supplemented by reference TRBV5-4 and TRBJ1-1, the full variable domain reads ETGVTQSPTHLIKTRGQQVTLRCSSQSGHNTVSWYQQALGQGPQFIFQYYREEENGRGNFPPRFSGLQFPNYSSELNVNALELDDSALYLCASSLGVERRKNTEAFFGQGTRLTVV.

The chain has TRBV5-6 and TRBJ1-6; 7 bases align to TRBD1. CDR3 length equals 14 residues. Germline lookup yields CDR1 SGHDT and CDR2 YYEEEE. Trimming at V came to 2 bases and at J to 8 bases, leaving 4 bases not matched to a gene. This chain's CDR3 is CASSFDRDYSPLHF. The CDR3 region has the DNA TGTGCCAGCAGCTTCGACAGGGACTATTCACCCCTCCACTTT.

V and J are TRBV7-2 and TRBJ2-5; TRBD2 aligns across 9 bases. The length of the CDR3 is 16 residues. Germline V gives CDR1 SGHTA, CDR2 FQGNSA. The V and J ends lost 2 bases and 5 bases, in that order; junction bases with no gene match: 9. The CDR3, as DNA: TGTGCCAGCAGCTTACTGGGACTAGCCCAGGGGGAGACCCAGTACTTC. Translating it yields CASSLLGLAQGETQYF.

The rearrangement links TRBV7-8 to TRBJ1-2, with TRBD1 matching 8 bases. CDR1 and CDR2 from the germline V gene are SGHVS and FQNEAQ. Trimming cost V 5 bases and J 3 bases; bases outside gene matches: 8. This CDR3 has 15 residues. This CDR3 is CASSTQQGVHYGYTF. The CDR3 DNA is TGTGCCAGCAGCACGCAACAGGGGGTGCACTATGGCTACACCTTC.

This clone was recorded a few times. Here the CDR3 reads CASSFSRGETQYF. CDR3 DNA sequence: TGCGCCAGCAGCTTTAGTAGGGGAGAGACCCAGTACTTC. The chain links TRBV5-1 to TRBJ2-5, with a possible D match to TRBD1 (5 bases). The length of the CDR3 is 13 residues. V gave up 2 bases and J gave up 4 bases, with 9 bases separating them. Germline-derived CDR1 and CDR2 are SGHRS and YFSETQ.

The J gene is TRBJ1-5, the V gene TRBV2; D gene unclear. The V gene's germline CDR1 is SNHLY and CDR2 FYNNEI. V was cut by 1 base and J by 7 bases, with 8 bases left in between. The CDR3 has 13 amino acids. This CDR3 reads CASSEGGFQPQHF. CDR3 nucleotide sequence: TGTGCCAGCAGTGAAGGAGGGTTCCAGCCCCAGCATTTT.

The V call is TRBV4-2, the J call TRBJ2-1, with TRBD2 identical over 10 bases. Germline V lookup: CDR1 LGHNA, CDR2 YNFKEQ. The CDR3 consists of 15 residues. V was clipped by 4 bases and J by 5 bases; unmatched bases: 5. The CDR3 is CASSRGTSEDNEQFF. CDR3 DNA sequence: TGTGCCAGCAGCCGCGGGACTAGCGAGGACAATGAGCAGTTCTTC.

This sequence joins TRBV7-8 and TRBJ2-7; TRBD1 aligns across 10 bases. This CDR3 region has 14 residues. Per germline, CDR1 SGHVS and CDR2 FQNEAQ. The trim removed 6 bases at V and 2 bases at J, leaving 4 bases unmatched. The CDR3 DNA follows: TGTGCCAGCAGGACAGGGGGCGGAACCTACGAGCAGTACTTC. It codes for CASRTGGGTYEQYF.

The J gene is TRBJ1-2, the V gene TRBV7-2; D is unresolved. The germline gives CDR1 SGHTA, CDR2 FQGNSA. Trimming pared 5 bases from V and 1 base from J, leaving 11 bases between. This CDR3 is built from 14 residues. The CDR3 loop is CASSPLEGNYGYTF. In DNA form, the CDR3 reads TGTGCCAGCAGCCCACTGGAGGGTAACTATGGCTACACCTTC.

This sequence joins TRBV10-3 and TRBJ1-3; D gene unclear. Per the germline V gene, CDR1 is ENHRY and CDR2 is SYGVKD. The germline V and J ends were trimmed by 0 bases and 2 bases, with 5 bases remaining between them. The CDR3 covers 14 residues. The CDR3 sequence: CAISESDTGNTIYF. The CDR3 nucleotides are TGTGCCATCAGTGAGTCCGACACTGGAAACACCATATATTTT.

The chain joins TRBV12-5 to TRBJ2-2, with D tentatively TRBD1 (6 bases). The CDR3 runs to 12 residues. Per germline, CDR1 LGHNT and CDR2 FRNRAP. The V gene lost 6 bases and the J gene lost 4 bases, with 6 bases spanning the gap. The CDR3 region is CASGQGTGELFF. CDR3 DNA sequence: TGTGCTAGTGGACAGGGCACCGGGGAGCTGTTTTTT.

The gene calls are TRBV19 and TRBJ1-2; TRBD1 matches 10 bases. Germline values: CDR1 LNHDA, CDR2 SQIVND (reference sequence). This CDR3 is 18 amino acids long. Losses at the gene ends were 1 base for V and 2 bases for J; bases not matched to a gene: 10. The CDR3 protein is CASSIAAGQGLSNYGYTF. CDR3 coding DNA: TGTGCCAGTAGTATAGCTGCGGGACAGGGGCTTTCCAACTATGGCTACACCTTC. The complete variable domain, with remaining parts taken from reference TRBV19 and TRBJ1-2, reads DGGITQSPKYLFRKEGQNVTLSCEQNLNHDAMYWYRQDPGQGLRLIYYSQIVNDFQKGDIAEGYSVSREKKESFPLTVTSAQKNPTAFYLCASSIAAGQGLSNYGYTFGSGTRLTVV.

The chain employs TRBV28 and TRBJ2-7; 7 bases line up with TRBD1. The CDR3 runs to 12 residues. With V trimmed by 6 bases and J by 2 bases, 1 base remained unmatched. Germline V gene data show CDR1 as MDHEN and CDR2 as SYDVKM. The CDR3 DNA reads as TGTGCCAGCAGGAGGGGGCCCTACGAGCAGTACTTC. Encoded protein: CASRRGPYEQYF.

CDR3 amino acids: CASLYRGAGEKLFF. CDR3 bases: TGTGCCAGCCTGTACAGGGGCGCAGGTGAAAAACTGTTTTTT. This sequence joins TRBV2 and TRBJ1-4, with 7 bases aligning to TRBD1. There are 14 residues in the CDR3. Germline V gives CDR1 SNHLY, CDR2 FYNNEI. J gave up 7 bases and V 8 bases, and 10 bases lay outside the gene matches.

The chain combines TRBV10-1 with TRBJ1-6; 11 nucleotides agree with TRBD1. V shed 2 bases, J shed 9 bases, and the junction held 0 bases outside the gene matches. This CDR3 has 14 residues. CDR1 WNHNN and CDR2 SYGVQD come from the germline V gene (reference sequence). CDR3 protein: CASSEGQGASPLHF. The CDR3 DNA is TGCGCCAGCAGTGAGGGACAGGGGGCTTCACCCCTCCACTTT.

The rearrangement uses TRBV28 and TRBJ1-1; a weak D match, TRBD1 (5 bases). This CDR3 has 14 residues. V was clipped by 6 bases and J by 1 base, with 12 bases between them. Looked up from germline, CDR1 is MDHEN and CDR2 is SYDVKM. CDR3 loop: CASRVTVKNTEAFF. CDR3 DNA sequence: TGTGCCAGCAGGGTGACAGTAAAGAACACTGAAGCTTTCTTT.

The chain recombines TRBV4-2 with TRBJ2-1; 10 bases agree with TRBD2. This CDR3 has 19 residues. Per the germline V gene, CDR1 is LGHNA and CDR2 is YNFKEQ. The J segment lost 4 bases and the V segment lost 4 bases, leaving 16 bases of the junction unmatched. The CDR3 bases are TGTGCCAGCAGCCCGGCCGGGGCTAGCGGGGGTGTGTGGTACAATGAGCAGTTCTTC. This codes for CASSPAGASGGVWYNEQFF.

The genes are TRBV20-1 and TRBJ1-5; the match to TRBD1 covers 9 bases. In germline, CDR1 is DFQATT, CDR2 SNEGSKA (reference sequence). The CDR3 has 11 residues. Trimming cost V 5 bases and J 9 bases; bases outside gene matches: 2. Written as DNA, the CDR3 is TGCAGTGCTCGACAGGGGGTGCCCCAGCATTTT. This sequence encodes CSARQGVPQHF.